This T cell receptor (beta chain) was identified in a study of cytomegalovirus exposure and HLA in healthy donors. Germline CDR1 and CDR2: SGHRS and YFSETQ. This CDR3 contains 14 residues. V lost 1 base to trimming and J lost 3 bases; unmatched junction nucleotides: 2. In this sample, this clone turned up a few times. With 60 Vbeta and 13 Jbeta primers, the PCR was carried out. TCRdb's table, derived via immunoSEQ multiplex PCR, lists solely in-frame clones and lacks some. The sample has 100,000 to 150,000 clones; over 75% are singletons. The V gene is TRBV5-1, the J gene TRBJ2-7, with 9 bases aligning to TRBD1. The sequenced material came from PBMCs. The receptor's source is a male donor in good health and CMV-seropositive. CDR3 in amino acids: CASSLRTGDYEQYF. For the CDR3, the DNA is TGCGCCAGCAGCTTGAGGACAGGGGACTACGAGCAGTACTTC.